These 18 T cell receptor beta chains share one sample of origin, sequenced in a study of T-cell memory formation after mild COVID-19. Each CDR3 protein is one row after TCRdb ran MiXCR on the 5' RACE reads. The sample holds almost 350,000 distinct CDR3 sequences, 20% to 25% seen once. Sequencing was carried out using PBMCs or a T cell subset sorted from them (not recorded which). The receptor set was obtained from a man aged 18 to 30 who had mild COVID-19 (a few samples of this study predate the infection). Cell type and time point are not known.

The V call is TRBV18, the J call TRBJ2-3, with 9 bases lining up with TRBD1. The CDR3 consists of 17 residues. The J segment lost 5 bases and the V segment lost 0 bases, leaving 9 bases of the junction unmatched. The germline V gene encodes CDR1 KGHSH and CDR2 LQKENI. CDR3 coding DNA: TGTGCCAGCTCACCACCGGAGTGGACAGGGGTAGAAGATACGCAGTATTTT. Amino acid sequence: CASSPPEWTGVEDTQYF.

The sample holds one count of this clonotype. The genes are TRBV28 and TRBJ1-6; no clear D gene. The germline V and J ends were trimmed by 1 base and 0 bases, with 7 bases remaining between them. CDR3 size: 16 residues. Germline lookup yields CDR1 MDHEN and CDR2 SYDVKM. This CDR3 reads CASSLSGSSYNSPLHF. CDR3 bases: TGTGCCAGCAGTTTATCGGGGAGCTCCTATAATTCACCCCTCCACTTT.

This clonotype was counted a single time. The chain recombines TRBV24-1 with TRBJ2-5; TRBD1 matches 7 bases. The CDR3 consists of 13 residues. Germline CDR1 and CDR2: KGHDR and SFDVKD. After removal of 5 bases from V and 5 bases from J, the junction contained 4 bases not matched to a gene. The CDR3 region has the DNA TGTGCCACCAGTGTGAGGGGGCGGGAGACCCAGTACTTC. Its translation is CATSVRGRETQYF.

The J gene is TRBJ1-6, the V gene TRBV2, with TRBD1 matching over 7 bases. The germline gives CDR1 SNHLY, CDR2 FYNNEI. This CDR3 has 15 residues. V gave up 7 bases and J gave up 9 bases; unmatched junction bases: 12. For the CDR3, the DNA is TGTGCCAGCATTTTACAGGGGAGCGGGAGTTCACCCCTCCACTTT. Translating it yields CASILQGSGSSPLHF.

CDR3 in amino acids: CAWSVSVNTEAFF. The CDR3 DNA reads as TGTGCCTGGAGTGTATCGGTGAACACTGAAGCTTTCTTT. V and J are TRBV30 and TRBJ1-1; D remains unclear. This CDR3 region has 13 residues. Germline values: CDR1 GTSNPN, CDR2 SVGIG (reference sequence). V shed 0 bases and J shed 0 bases, with 5 bases lying between them.

This clonotype was found a few times. The V and J genes are TRBV5-1 and TRBJ1-2; D not certain. Germline values: CDR1 SGHRS, CDR2 YFSETQ. This CDR3 region has 15 residues. The V end was cut by 0 bases, the J end by 0 bases, with 9 bases between. The CDR3 is CASSLEGRANYGYTF. The CDR3 bases are TGCGCCAGCAGCTTGGAAGGACGCGCTAACTATGGCTACACCTTC.

The chain couples TRBV7-3 to TRBJ2-5; the match to TRBD2 covers 9 bases. The CDR3 runs 16 residues. Germline V CDR1 and CDR2: SGHTA, FQGTGA. V was clipped by 4 bases and J by 9 bases; unmatched bases: 15. The CDR3 coding sequence is TGTGCCAGCAGCTCAATAGCGGGGGCCTCGGGGGGTCCCCAGTACTTC. Protein product: CASSSIAGASGGPQYF.

There are a few counts of this clonotype. The rearrangement uses TRBV5-1 and TRBJ1-5; possibly TRBD1 for D (6 bases). Germline loops: CDR1 SGHRS, CDR2 YFSETQ. This CDR3 has 14 amino acids. V gave up 4 bases and J gave up 6 bases, with 14 bases separating them. CDR3 DNA: TGCGCCAGCAGCGAGGGGGGGCAGGGTCAGCCCCAGCATTTT. This gives the protein CASSEGGQGQPQHF. Combining the CDR3 with reference TRBV5-1 and TRBJ1-5 gives the whole variable domain KAGVTQTPRYLIKTRGQQVTLSCSPISGHRSVSWYQQTPGQGLQFLFEYFSETQRNKGNFPGRFSGRQFSNSRSEMNVSTLELGDSALYLCASSEGGQGQPQHFGDGTRLSIL.

This clonotype was counted a few times. For the CDR3, the DNA is TGTGCCAGCAGTTTCACGGGGGCAAATGGCTACACCTTC. Protein: CASSFTGANGYTF. V and J are TRBV12-3 or TRBV12-4 and TRBJ1-2; D might be TRBD1 (6 bases). The CDR3 covers 13 residues. V dropped 3 bases and J dropped 6 bases, with 11 bases sitting between them.

The J gene is TRBJ2-1, the V gene TRBV12-3 or TRBV12-4; D call uncertain. The CDR3 is 16 amino acids. V dropped 5 bases and J dropped 2 bases, with 16 bases sitting between them. The CDR3 loop is CASSHFGRSPYNEQFF. Written as DNA, the CDR3 is TGTGCCAGCAGTCACTTTGGCAGGTCCCCCTACAATGAGCAGTTCTTC.

The chain combines TRBV20-1 with TRBJ2-7; the D is unclear. Trimming removed 3 bases at V and 6 bases at J, with 15 bases between. CDR3 length: 13 amino acids. From germline, CDR1 is DFQATT and CDR2 SNEGSKA (reference sequence). CDR3 bases: TGCAGTGCTAGTGACGTGGGTCCAGTCGAGCAGTACTTC. It yields the protein CSASDVGPVEQYF.

Only a few counts were recorded for this clonotype. The rearrangement joins TRBV7-9 to TRBJ2-3, with 7 bases that match TRBD1. The CDR3 spans 13 residues. Germline CDR1 SEHNR, CDR2 FQNEAQ (reference sequence). The J segment lost 5 bases and the V segment lost 7 bases, leaving 6 bases of the junction unmatched. CDR3 sequence (DNA): TGTGCCAGCAAAAGAACAGGGGAAGATACGCAGTATTTT. Translating it yields CASKRTGEDTQYF. The full variable domain, in which reference TRBV7-9 and TRBJ2-3 provide the parts outside the CDR3, is DTGVSQNPRHKITKRGQNVTFRCDPISEHNRLYWYRQTLGQGPEFLTYFQNEAQLEKSRLLSDRFSAERPKGSFSTLEIQRTEQGDSAMYLCASKRTGEDTQYFGPGTRLTVL.

The chain uses TRBV12-3 or TRBV12-4 and TRBJ1-1; 9 nucleotides match TRBD1. J lost 0 bases, V lost 7 bases, and 0 bases had no gene match. CDR3 length: 13 residues. CDR3 DNA: TGTGCCAGCAACAGGGGGCTGAACACTGAAGCTTTCTTT. It translates to CASNRGLNTEAFF.

In its sample, this clonotype was seen a few times. The germline gene is not matched at one end of the junction; a read error may be the cause. The V call is TRBV7-9, the J call TRBJ2-7, with 8 bases matching TRBD2. The CDR3 has 12 residues. Per the germline V gene, CDR1 is SEHNR and CDR2 is FQNEAQ (reference sequence). The CDR3: CASSLVAGSYEF. CDR3 DNA: TGTGCCAGCAGCTTAGTAGCGGGGAGCTATGAGTTC.

The chain employs TRBV4-3 and TRBJ1-4; 9 bases match TRBD1. Germline-derived CDR1 and CDR2 are LGHNA and YSLEER. There are 18 residues in the CDR3. V was pared by 0 bases and J by 8 bases, with 13 bases of the junction left unmatched. Here the CDR3 DNA reads TGCGCCAGCAGCCAAGACCCCCGCGGGACAGGGCTAGTCGAAAAACTGTTTTTT. Amino acid sequence: CASSQDPRGTGLVEKLFF.

The DNA of the CDR3 is TGCGCCAGCAGCTTGGAGCAGGGGACGCCCTACGAGCAGTACTTC. Its protein product is CASSLEQGTPYEQYF. The chain links TRBV5-1 to TRBJ2-7; D might be TRBD1 (6 bases). Germline V gene sequence: CDR1 SGHRS, CDR2 YFSETQ. Between the trimmed V and J ends, which lost 0 bases and 2 bases, there was a span of 12 bases. This CDR3 has 15 residues. The full variable domain, with the rest looked up from reference TRBV5-1 and TRBJ2-7, is KAGVTQTPRYLIKTRGQQVTLSCSPISGHRSVSWYQQTPGQGLQFLFEYFSETQRNKGNFPGRFSGRQFSNSRSEMNVSTLELGDSALYLCASSLEQGTPYEQYFGPGTRLTVT.

This clonotype was seen ten or more times. V gene TRBV4-3 combines with J gene TRBJ2-2; D uncertain. The CDR3 has 14 residues. Germline assignment: CDR1 LGHNA and CDR2 YSLEER. Trimming cost V 4 bases and J 0 bases, with 6 bases left between them. CDR3 DNA: TGCGCCAGCAGCCCTGGGACGAACACCGGGGAGCTGTTTTTT. This sequence encodes CASSPGTNTGELFF.

V gene TRBV3-1 combines with J gene TRBJ1-1; D uncertain. V lost 5 bases and J 4 bases, leaving 11 bases between the germline ends. CDR1 and CDR2 from the germline V gene are LGHDT and YNNKEL (reference sequence). This CDR3 is 13 amino acids long. CDR3 nucleotides: TGTGCCAGCAGCTCCATAATGGGCACTGAAGCTTTCTTT. Translating gives CASSSIMGTEAFF.